This TCR beta chain was retrieved from a study of T-cell reconstitution after alpha-beta-depleted transplantation in children. With 3 bases removed from V and 4 bases from J, the gap between germline ends came to 8 bases. The CDR3 consists of 13 residues. Unique molecular identifiers tagged the TCRbeta library. MiXCR was run by TCRdb on the PCR reads, yielding one entry per CDR3 protein. Among just over 350,000 distinct CDR3 sequences listed, less than 15% were seen once. The chain links TRBV12-3 or TRBV12-4 to TRBJ2-3; the D gene is possibly TRBD2 (5 bases). The material sequenced was PBMCs, taken from the stem cell graft. The sequence came from a human donor who donated a stem cell graft to a child with Fanconi anemia. In DNA, the CDR3 is TGTGCCAGCAGTTTTACTAGATCAGATACGCAGTATTTT. Amino acids: CASSFTRSDTQYF.